The 3 T cell receptor beta chains below all came from one sample that was sequenced in a study of blood T cells in healthy people across ages. Next came a second PCR, run for about 7 to 12 cycles, which used a sample-barcoded 5' primer along with a J-beta primer mix. TCRdb re-analysed the 5' RACE reads in MiXCR, keeping a single row per CDR3 protein. Of just under 550,000 distinct CDR3 sequences listed, 20% to 30% were seen once; the top ten hold under 9%. The same specimen was also included in a second study, on T cells of mothers and their children.

The sample was blood. These receptors were taken from a boy under 18 in good health.

There are many counts of this clonotype. The chain employs TRBV29-1 and TRBJ2-5; tentatively, D is TRBD2 (5 bases). The better agreement between TRBJ2-7 and the DNA end casts doubt on the J call. The germline V gene encodes CDR1 SQVTM and CDR2 ANQGSEA. The CDR3 extends over 13 amino acids. CDR3 DNA sequence: TGCAGCGTTGATAACAGCGGAGGATACGAGCAGTACTTC. Translating gives CSVDNSGGYEQYF.

The sample holds a few counts of this clonotype. The rearrangement joins TRBV5-1 to TRBJ1-4; TRBD1 matches 7 bases. The CDR3 contains 15 residues. V shed 1 base, J shed 6 bases, and the junction held 6 bases outside the gene matches. CDR1 is SGHRS and CDR2 is YFSETQ in the germline V gene. In DNA form, the CDR3 reads TGCGCCAGCAGCTTGCCGGACAGGAGGGATGAAAAACTGTTTTTT. This translates into CASSLPDRRDEKLFF.

This clonotype occurred a few times. The chain has TRBV20-1 and TRBJ2-2; no reliable D call. CDR3 length: 13 amino acids. Trimming took off 3 bases at V and 0 bases at J, with 5 bases between the two ends. CDR1 and CDR2 (germline): DFQATT, SNEGSKA (reference sequence). The CDR3, as DNA: TGCAGTGCTAGTCGGACGAACACCGGGGAGCTGTTTTTT. Protein sequence: CSASRTNTGELFF.